These T cell receptor beta chains were read from a single sample in a study of blood T cells in healthy people across ages. MiXCR, applied by TCRdb to the 5' RACE reads, yields one record per CDR3 protein. The data show about 800,000 distinct CDR3 sequences, roughly 25% seen once. The data also belong to a second study, concerning T cells of mothers and their children.

Sample: blood. These receptors all stem from a boy younger than 18 in good health. Each CDR3 is given with its conserved first and last residue.

V,CDR3
TRBV13,CASSLTGDRYGYTF
TRBV28,CVSSRGASSAFF
TRBV5-1,CASSFRNTDTQYF
TRBV15,CATSRPRVDSHYGYTF
TRBV5-1,CASSYDSRVWYTF
TRBV15,CATREGPEQYF
TRBV14,CASSQDPHPRYF
TRBV20-1,CSATRGGTSYQPQHF
TRBV5-1,CVSSMERQGPYEQYF
TRBV4-3,CASSPGVSYNEQFF
TRBV4-3,CASSQAPGGGSNRDEQFF
TRBV5-5,CASSLASPETQYF
TRBV19,CASPGLETGSRETQYF
TRBV7-2,CASSLGLAYRGSTNEKLFF
TRBV28,CASRSSTTYEQYF
TRBV7-2,CASSLGPRMSTDTQYF
TRBV4-2,CASSQDRGLGNEQFF
TRBV11-2,CASSFTGFLSAGELFF
TRBV5-1,CASRATTGPGTQYF
TRBV18,CASSPGLAGVYETQYF
TRBV29-1,CSVDHRGLSTEAFF
TRBV7-8,CASSYLDRALREQYF
TRBV24-1,CATSDLTGFQETQYF
TRBV4-1,CASSPGIRDGEQYF
TRBV7-3,CASSPASGIDEQFF
TRBV9,CASRATAKKTGAQETQYF
TRBV10-2,CASSALGDTEAFF
TRBV20-1,CSAERAGRETQYF
TRBV28,CASSSQGGYPGELFF
TRBV20-1,CSARHTASGELFF
TRBV20-1,CSASGASMGELFF
TRBV28,CASSSSLTGLDQPQHF
TRBV27,CASSGTGGYNEQFF
TRBV20-1,CSATPGQGPYEQYF
TRBV15,CATSRAGSGGYGGELFF
TRBV6-2/TRBV6-3,CAGSAGTEETRYF
TRBV19,CASSIGSQRTDTQYF
TRBV27,CASSFRSAESPLHF
TRBV21-1,CASLGRRNQPQHF
TRBV12-3/TRBV12-4,CASRQTSGTYNEQFF
TRBV9,CVSSSWTGGATGELFF
TRBV29-1,CSAVSGSAKNIQYF
TRBV4-1,CASSQTGQYTDTQYF
TRBV28,CASSFTGVSVF
TRBV25-1,CASSEFPRESAETQYF
TRBV12-3/TRBV12-4,CASSPLRDRGHEQYF
TRBV28,CASRSSAAGSSYEQYF
TRBV27,CASSGRGQSAKNIQYF
TRBV5-1,CASSPTGGSADTQYF
TRBV6-1,CASSLTRTQYQEAQYF
TRBV20-1,CSARETGRGAYNEQFF
TRBV15,CATSREMGETQYF
TRBV7-9,CASSLRLAGNTGELFF
TRBV28,CASSLEAGLRETQYF
TRBV10-3,CAISGTVTGTQYF
TRBV7-8,CASSLIPGVEQFF
TRBV7-2,CASSFSPGPREQYF
TRBV28,CASSLISALSNQPQHF
TRBV5-1,CASSSTGRKSYNEQFF
TRBV12-3/TRBV12-4,CASSLGTSGMETQYF